This entry lists 5 T cell receptor beta chains sequenced from one sample in a study of blood T cell repertoires in COVID-19. Clones were read by immunoSEQ multiplex PCR, and TCRdb kept only the in-frame ones, dropping some. The data hold more than 150,000 clones, with roughly four fifths observed a single time. The sample taken for sequencing was peripheral blood. Receptors were obtained from an elderly woman with COVID-19, enrolled during active disease.

The rearrangement uses TRBV19 and TRBJ2-2, with a weak D call TRBD1 (6 bases). This CDR3 is built from 14 residues. V gave up 2 bases and J gave up 6 bases, with 10 bases separating them. CDR1 and CDR2 from the germline V gene are LNHDA and SQIVND (reference sequence). The CDR3 nucleotides are TGTGCCAGTAGTATACAGGGGACGGCCGGGGAGCTGTTTTTT. It codes for CASSIQGTAGELFF.

The J gene is TRBJ2-7, the V gene TRBV4-2, with D uncertain. CDR1 and CDR2 (germline): LGHNA, YNFKEQ. CDR3 length equals 14 residues. Trimming pared 4 bases from V and 2 bases from J, leaving 12 bases between. CDR3 sequence (DNA): TGTGCCAGCAGCCCCACCGGTATCGCCTACGAGCAGTACTTC. Protein product: CASSPTGIAYEQYF.

The chain carries TRBV29-1 and TRBJ1-2; 8 bases agree with TRBD1. V lost 4 bases and J lost 4; bases outside the gene matches: 8. This CDR3 is 14 amino acids long. The germline V gene has CDR1 SQVTM and CDR2 ANQGSEA. CDR3 coding DNA: TGCAGCGTTGGCCAGGGGGCGGGAATCTATGGCTACACCTTC. The encoded protein is CSVGQGAGIYGYTF. The whole variable domain, remainder taken from reference TRBV29-1 and TRBJ1-2, is SAVISQKPSRDICQRGTSLTIQCQVDSQVTMMFWYRQQPGQSLTLIATANQGSEATYESGFVIDKFPISRPNLTFSTLTVSNMSPEDSSIYLCSVGQGAGIYGYTFGSGTRLTVV.

This clone has just a few counts. The rearrangement links TRBV24-1 to TRBJ2-7; a weak D match, TRBD1 (6 bases). Germline V gene lookup returns CDR1 KGHDR and CDR2 SFDVKD. The ends were cut back, 6 bases at V and 5 bases at J, with 13 bases in the middle. The CDR3 has 13 residues. The CDR3 sequence: CATSSEGVNEQYF. CDR3 coding DNA: TGTGCCACCAGTTCTGAGGGGGTAAACGAGCAGTACTTC.

This chain uses TRBV5-4 with TRBJ1-5; perhaps TRBD1 as D (5 bases). Trimming pared 1 base from V and 7 bases from J, leaving 9 bases between. The CDR3 is made up of 13 amino acids. CDR1 and CDR2 from the germline V gene are SGHNT and YYREEE (reference sequence). The CDR3 DNA is TGTGCCAGCAGCTTGAGGGGCGACCAGCCCCAGCATTTT. Protein sequence: CASSLRGDQPQHF.